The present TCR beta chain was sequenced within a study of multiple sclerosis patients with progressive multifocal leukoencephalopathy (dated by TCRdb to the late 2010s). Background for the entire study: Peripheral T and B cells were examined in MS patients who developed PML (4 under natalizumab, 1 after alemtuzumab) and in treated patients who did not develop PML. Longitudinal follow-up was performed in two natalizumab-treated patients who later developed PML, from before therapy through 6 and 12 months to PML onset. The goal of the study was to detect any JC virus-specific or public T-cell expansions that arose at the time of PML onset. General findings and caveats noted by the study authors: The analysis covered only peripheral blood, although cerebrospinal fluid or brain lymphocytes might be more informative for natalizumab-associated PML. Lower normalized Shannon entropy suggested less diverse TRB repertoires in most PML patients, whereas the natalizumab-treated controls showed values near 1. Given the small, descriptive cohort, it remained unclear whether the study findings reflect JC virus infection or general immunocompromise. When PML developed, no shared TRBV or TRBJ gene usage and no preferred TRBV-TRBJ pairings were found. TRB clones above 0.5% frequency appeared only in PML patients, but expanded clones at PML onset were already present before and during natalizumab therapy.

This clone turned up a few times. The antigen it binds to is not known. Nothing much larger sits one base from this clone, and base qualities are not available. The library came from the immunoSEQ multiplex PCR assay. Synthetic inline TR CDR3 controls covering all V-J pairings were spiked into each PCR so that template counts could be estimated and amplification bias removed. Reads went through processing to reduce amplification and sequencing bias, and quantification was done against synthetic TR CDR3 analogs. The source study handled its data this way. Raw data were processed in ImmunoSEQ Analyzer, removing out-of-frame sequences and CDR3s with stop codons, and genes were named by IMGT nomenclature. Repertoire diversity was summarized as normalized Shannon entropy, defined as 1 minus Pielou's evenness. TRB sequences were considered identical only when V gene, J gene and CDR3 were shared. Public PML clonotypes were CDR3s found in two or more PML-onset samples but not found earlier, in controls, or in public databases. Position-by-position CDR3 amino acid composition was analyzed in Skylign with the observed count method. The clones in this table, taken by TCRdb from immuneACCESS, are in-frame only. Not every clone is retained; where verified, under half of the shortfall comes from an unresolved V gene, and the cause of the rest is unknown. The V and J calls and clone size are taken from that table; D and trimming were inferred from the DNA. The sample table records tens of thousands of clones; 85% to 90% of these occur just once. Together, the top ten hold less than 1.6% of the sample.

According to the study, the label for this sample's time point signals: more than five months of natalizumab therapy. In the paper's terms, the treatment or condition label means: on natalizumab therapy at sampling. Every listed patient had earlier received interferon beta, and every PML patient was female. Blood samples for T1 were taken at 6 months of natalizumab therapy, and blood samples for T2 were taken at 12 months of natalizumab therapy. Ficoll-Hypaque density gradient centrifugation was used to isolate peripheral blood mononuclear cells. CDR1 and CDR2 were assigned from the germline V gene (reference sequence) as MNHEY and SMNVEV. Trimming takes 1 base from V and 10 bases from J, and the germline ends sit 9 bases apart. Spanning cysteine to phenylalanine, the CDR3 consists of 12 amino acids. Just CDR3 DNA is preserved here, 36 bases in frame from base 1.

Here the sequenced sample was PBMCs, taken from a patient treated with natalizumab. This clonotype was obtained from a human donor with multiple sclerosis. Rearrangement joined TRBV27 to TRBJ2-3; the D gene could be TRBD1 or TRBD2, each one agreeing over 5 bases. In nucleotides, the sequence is TGTGCCAGCAGTTTATTGGGGGAAGCGCAGTATTTT. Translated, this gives CASSLLGEAQYF.